This TCR beta chain was obtained from a study of identifying expanded T cells in peripheral blood. Whole-study results and caveats: Across healthy donors, higher total template counts meant significantly greater approximately two-week count variance. Technical replicates showed roughly 1.2 changed clones; approximately two weeks roughly 15; four weeks 19.

Profiled with immunoSEQ multiplex PCR; TCRdb holds only in-frame clones, not every one. The sample has 70,000 to 95,000 clones, around nine tenths seen once. The V gene lost 7 bases and the J gene lost 2 bases, with 23 bases spanning the gap. Germline assignment: CDR1 SNHLY and CDR2 FYNNEI. The CDR3 contains 17 residues. This clone was seen a handful of times. Its target is unknown. The chain uses TRBV2 and TRBJ1-2; no reliable D call. The receptor was isolated from a person aged 18 to 75 in good health. The sequencing sample was made of blood. CDR3 DNA sequence: TGTGCCAGCACCCTTAACCTCCAGGAGGGTGCCAACTATGGCTACACCTTC. This codes for CASTLNLQEGANYGYTF.